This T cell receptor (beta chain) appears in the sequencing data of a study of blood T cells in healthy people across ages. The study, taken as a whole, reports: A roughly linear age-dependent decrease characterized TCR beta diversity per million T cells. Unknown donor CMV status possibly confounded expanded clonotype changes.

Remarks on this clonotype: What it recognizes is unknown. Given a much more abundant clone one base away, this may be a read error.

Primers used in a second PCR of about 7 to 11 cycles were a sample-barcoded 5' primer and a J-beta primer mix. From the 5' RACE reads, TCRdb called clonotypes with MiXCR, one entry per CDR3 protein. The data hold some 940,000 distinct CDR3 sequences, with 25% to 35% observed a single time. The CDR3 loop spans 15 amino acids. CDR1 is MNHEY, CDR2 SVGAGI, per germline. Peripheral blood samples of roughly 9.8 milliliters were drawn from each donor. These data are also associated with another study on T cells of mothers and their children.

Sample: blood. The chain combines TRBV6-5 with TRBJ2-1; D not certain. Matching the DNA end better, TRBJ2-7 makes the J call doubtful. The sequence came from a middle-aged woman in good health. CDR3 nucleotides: TGTGCCAGCAGTTACGTTTCGGCGTATTACAATGAGCAGTACTTC. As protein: CASSYVSAYYNEQYF.